The 25 T cell receptor beta chains below all came from one sample that was sequenced in a study of identifying expanded T cells in peripheral blood. Some clones are missing from TCRdb's copy, which holds only in-frame ones; the method was immunoSEQ multiplex PCR. The profile covers around 85,000 clones, with around nine tenths appearing a single time and roughly 20% taken by the ten largest. Sample: blood. These receptors came from a person aged 18 to 70 in good health.

The chain combines TRBV25-1 with TRBJ2-1; perhaps TRBD1 as D (5 bases). The length of the CDR3 is 15 residues. Germline assignment: CDR1 MGHDK and CDR2 SYGVNS. Between the trimmed V and J ends, which lost 1 base and 0 bases, there was a span of 7 bases. CDR3: CASSEWGSSYNEQFF. CDR3 sequence (DNA): TGTGCCAGCAGTGAATGGGGCAGCTCCTACAATGAGCAGTTCTTC. Full variable domain (missing parts from reference TRBV25-1 and TRBJ2-1): EADIYQTPRYLVIGTGKKITLECSQTMGHDKMYWYQQDPGMELHLIHYSYGVNSTEKGDLSSESTVSRIRTEHFPLTLESARPSHTSQYLCASSEWGSSYNEQFFGPGTRLTVL.

This chain connects TRBV27 to TRBJ1-2; D ambiguous. Germline V CDR1 and CDR2: MNHEY, SMNVEV (reference sequence). Trimming pared 8 bases from V and 5 bases from J, leaving 24 bases between. CDR3 length: 16 residues. The CDR3, as DNA: TGTGCCAGCGCCACCAGAGCGGGTGGACTAGTATATGGCTACACCTTC. Protein: CASATRAGGLVYGYTF.

The chain employs TRBV5-6 and TRBJ1-5; 7 nucleotides match TRBD1. With V trimmed by 2 bases and J by 3 bases, 5 bases remained unmatched. The CDR3 spans 15 residues. Germline-derived CDR1 and CDR2 are SGHDT and YYEEEE. This chain's CDR3 is CASSFFDRDNQPQHF. The DNA for the CDR3 is TGTGCCAGCAGCTTCTTTGACAGGGACAATCAGCCCCAGCATTTT.

The V and J genes are TRBV13 and TRBJ2-4, with TRBD2 identical over 9 bases. Trimming cost V 3 bases and J 3 bases; bases outside gene matches: 6. Germline lookup yields CDR1 PRHDT and CDR2 FYEKMQ (reference sequence). The CDR3 consists of 16 residues. The CDR3 loop reads CASSFPSGDGKNIQYF. The DNA for the CDR3 is TGTGCCAGCAGCTTTCCTAGCGGGGATGGCAAAAACATTCAGTACTTC.

This clone came up once. The chain is built from TRBV7-9 and TRBJ2-5, with TRBD1 matching 9 bases. In germline, CDR1 is SEHNR, CDR2 FQNEAQ (reference sequence). The length of the CDR3 is 13 residues. V lost 5 bases and J lost 10; bases outside the gene matches: 8. The CDR3 reads CASSQVQGARQYF. The CDR3, as DNA: TGTGCCAGCAGCCAAGTACAGGGGGCGCGCCAGTACTTC.

The chain combines TRBV7-2 with TRBJ1-1; possibly TRBD1 for D (6 bases). Germline V lookup: CDR1 SGHTA, CDR2 FQGNSA. CDR3 length equals 15 residues. Between the trimmed V and J ends, which lost 1 base and 5 bases, there was a span of 14 bases. The CDR3 region has the DNA TGTGCCAGCAGCTTAGGGGGGCACTCTGGGACTGAAGCTTTCTTT. Its translation: CASSLGGHSGTEAFF.

This chain links TRBV5-6 with TRBJ2-1; TRBD1 aligns across 7 bases. CDR3 length: 13 residues. Germline V gene data show CDR1 as SGHDT and CDR2 as YYEEEE. The V segment lost 4 bases and the J segment 5 bases; nucleotides outside the gene matches: 3. CDR3 sequence: CASSRGQHNEQFF. CDR3 in DNA: TGTGCCAGCAGCCGGGGACAGCACAATGAGCAGTTCTTC.

This chain joins TRBV6-6 and TRBJ2-7, with 16 bases matching TRBD2. The ends lost 4 bases at V and 7 bases at J; junction bases unmatched: 4. Per the germline V gene, CDR1 is MNHNY and CDR2 is SVGAGI (reference sequence). The CDR3 has 15 amino acids. In DNA, the CDR3 is TGTGCCAGCAGTTCCGGGACTAGCGGGGGGGCGGAGCAGTACTTC. Translated, it gives CASSSGTSGGAEQYF.

This clone was seen a handful of times. The chain links TRBV29-1 to TRBJ2-5, with D perhaps matching TRBD2 (6 bases). Trimming pared 4 bases from V and 0 bases from J, leaving 6 bases between. This CDR3 is built from 12 residues. Germline values: CDR1 SQVTM, CDR2 ANQGSEA. The CDR3 reads CSVASDQETQYF. Here the CDR3 DNA reads TGCAGCGTTGCTAGCGACCAAGAGACCCAGTACTTC.

The V and J genes are TRBV30 and TRBJ1-2, with D unresolved. The CDR3 runs 12 residues. With 3 bases removed from V and 8 bases from J, the gap between germline ends came to 13 bases. CDR1 is GTSNPN and CDR2 is SVGIG in the germline V gene (reference sequence). As DNA, the CDR3 is TGTGCCTGGAGCGAACAGATGGTGGGCTACACCTTC. This encodes CAWSEQMVGYTF.

The rearrangement joins TRBV13 to TRBJ2-7; tentative D call: TRBD2 (6 bases). Germline V gene data show CDR1 as PRHDT and CDR2 as FYEKMQ (reference sequence). V lost 3 bases and J lost 3, with 12 bases in between. The CDR3 extends over 14 amino acids. In nucleotides, the CDR3 is TGTGCCAGCAGCTTCGGCGGGAAGAACTACGAGCAGTACTTC. Residues: CASSFGGKNYEQYF.

J is TRBJ1-4 and V is TRBV5-6, with D tentatively TRBD1 (5 bases). From germline, CDR1 is SGHDT and CDR2 YYEEEE. The CDR3 length is 19 residues. V was cut by 6 bases and J by 6 bases, with 30 bases left in between. This chain's CDR3 is CASTMGGPNHHRGYEKLFF. The CDR3 nucleotides read TGTGCCAGCACCATGGGGGGTCCTAACCACCATCGGGGCTATGAAAAACTGTTTTTT. The full variable domain, with the rest looked up from reference TRBV5-6 and TRBJ1-4, is DAGVTQSPTHLIKTRGQQVTLRCSPKSGHDTVSWYQQALGQGPQFIFQYYEEEERQRGNFPDRFSGHQFPNYSSELNVNALLLGDSALYLCASTMGGPNHHRGYEKLFFGSGTQLSVL.

This rearrangement joins TRBV13 to TRBJ2-7, with a weak D call TRBD2 (6 bases). CDR1 and CDR2 from the germline V gene are PRHDT and FYEKMQ (reference sequence). V was trimmed by 9 bases and J by 7 bases, leaving 16 bases between them. This CDR3 is 12 amino acids long. CDR3 nucleotides: TGTGCCAGTCGGAGGGGTTCAGGGGAGCAGTACTTC. It is translated as CASRRGSGEQYF. Full variable domain (outside the CDR3, taken from reference TRBV13 and TRBJ2-7): AAGVIQSPRHLIKEKRETATLKCYPIPRHDTVYWYQQGPGQDPQFLISFYEKMQSDKGSIPDRFSAQQFSDYHSELNMSSLELGDSALYFCASRRGSGEQYFGPGTRLTVT.

V usage is TRBV21-1 and J usage is TRBJ1-2; TRBD1, the D gene given by the table, was not confirmed from the DNA. TRBV21-1 corresponds to a pseudogene. The CDR3 covers 14 residues. The CDR3 region is CASSYKQGGYGYTF. CDR3 in DNA: TGTGCCAGCAGCTATAAACAGGGGGGATATGGCTACACCTTC.

The rearrangement uses TRBV19 and TRBJ1-2, with TRBD1 matching 9 bases. Germline trimming cut 6 bases from V and 8 bases from J; bases unmatched to any gene: 16. The germline V gene encodes CDR1 LNHDA and CDR2 SQIVND (reference sequence). The CDR3 is 16 residues long. CDR3 DNA sequence: TGTGCCAGTAGCTTCGACCGGAACAGGGGGCTGGAAGGCTACACCTTC. Protein sequence: CASSFDRNRGLEGYTF.

CDR3 region: CASSPGGNGLNTEAFF. The CDR3 bases are TGTGCCAGCAGCCCAGGGGGCAATGGTTTGAACACTGAAGCTTTCTTT. The chain links TRBV28 to TRBJ1-1; 8 positions match TRBD1. Germline loops: CDR1 MDHEN, CDR2 SYDVKM. The CDR3 loop spans 16 amino acids. Trimming removed 6 bases from V and 0 bases from J; junction bases left unmatched: 9.

The gene calls are TRBV6-1 and TRBJ2-3, with 9 bases lining up with TRBD2. Germline CDR1 and CDR2: MNHNS and SASEGT. This CDR3 spans 16 amino acids. Germline trimming cut 2 bases from V and 0 bases from J; bases unmatched to any gene: 3. CDR3: CASSERLAGSTDTQYF. CDR3 bases: TGTGCCAGCAGTGAACGGCTAGCGGGGAGCACAGATACGCAGTATTTT.

This rearrangement joins TRBV11-2 to TRBJ1-2; 9 bases fit TRBD1. The CDR3 runs 14 residues. With 4 bases clipped from V and 11 bases from J, the junction kept 11 bases outside the gene matches. Germline CDR1 is SGHAT and CDR2 is FQNNGV. CDR3 nucleotides: TGTGCCAGCAGCTCCCCCGGACAGGGGAATCGTTACACCTTC. It codes for CASSSPGQGNRYTF.

This rearrangement joins TRBV7-9 to TRBJ2-7; D assignment may be TRBD1 or TRBD2 (5 bases each). Germline CDR1 SEHNR, CDR2 FQNEAQ (reference sequence). CDR3 length equals 19 residues. The V end lost 8 bases, the J end lost 1 base, and 30 bases lay between the germline ends. Here the CDR3 reads CASATLPGRTLGASYEQYF. DNA for the CDR3: TGTGCCAGCGCGACCCTCCCGGGACGAACCTTGGGAGCTTCCTACGAGCAGTACTTC. The full variable domain, completed using reference TRBV7-9 and TRBJ2-7, is DTGVSQNPRHKITKRGQNVTFRCDPISEHNRLYWYRQTLGQGPEFLTYFQNEAQLEKSRLLSDRFSAERPKGSFSTLEIQRTEQGDSAMYLCASATLPGRTLGASYEQYFGPGTRLTVT.

This clone was counted between two and nine times. Other DNA sequences from this sample encode an identical CDR3 as well. The chain is built from TRBV7-6 and TRBJ2-3; no reliable D call. Germline V CDR1 and CDR2: SGHVS, FNYEAQ. The germline V and J ends were trimmed by 5 bases and 6 bases, with 12 bases remaining between them. The CDR3 is 13 amino acids. Here the CDR3 DNA reads TGTGCCAGCAGCACAGACCTGGGCGATACGCAGTATTTT. Its translation is CASSTDLGDTQYF.

This CDR3 is CASSLATSSYNEQFF. The CDR3 DNA follows: TGCGCCAGCAGCTTGGCTACTAGCTCCTACAATGAGCAGTTCTTC. The chain couples TRBV5-1 to TRBJ2-1, with a weak D call TRBD2 (5 bases). From germline, CDR1 is SGHRS and CDR2 YFSETQ. This CDR3 is 15 amino acids long. V lost 0 bases and J lost 0, with 7 bases in between.

This chain connects TRBV5-1 to TRBJ2-2; D uncertain. The V end was cut by 1 base, the J end by 5 bases, with 9 bases between. The V gene's germline CDR1 is SGHRS and CDR2 YFSETQ. There are 14 residues in the CDR3. The CDR3 spells CASSLSIPTGELFF. Written as DNA, the CDR3 is TGCGCCAGCAGCTTGAGCATTCCGACCGGGGAGCTGTTTTTT. Together with reference TRBV5-1 and TRBJ2-2, the CDR3 gives the full variable domain: KAGVTQTPRYLIKTRGQQVTLSCSPISGHRSVSWYQQTPGQGLQFLFEYFSETQRNKGNFPGRFSGRQFSNSRSEMNVSTLELGDSALYLCASSLSIPTGELFFGEGSRLTVL.

This sequence joins TRBV25-1 and TRBJ1-2, with D possibly matching TRBD1 (6 bases). CDR3 size: 14 residues. Trimming stripped 4 bases from V and 4 bases from J, with 13 bases between. Germline CDR1 is MGHDK and CDR2 is SYGVNS. CDR3 sequence reads: CASSGIQGTYGYTF. The CDR3 region has the DNA TGTGCCAGCAGTGGAATACAGGGTACCTATGGCTACACCTTC.

V gene TRBV20-1 combines with J gene TRBJ2-7; D ambiguous. The CDR3 length is 11 residues. V was trimmed by 5 bases and J by 9 bases, leaving 14 bases between them. The germline gives CDR1 DFQATT, CDR2 SNEGSKA (reference sequence). For the CDR3, the DNA is TGCAGTGCTCGGACCTACGAGCGGCAGTACTTC. Its translation: CSARTYERQYF.

This chain connects TRBV2 to TRBJ1-1, with no clear D. V was shortened by 2 bases and J by 5 bases, with 18 bases between the two germline ends. Germline V lookup: CDR1 SNHLY, CDR2 FYNNEI. This CDR3 comprises 16 residues. CDR3 region: CASSERRVGVGTEAFF. The CDR3 region has the DNA TGTGCCAGCAGTGAAAGACGGGTTGGAGTAGGTACTGAAGCTTTCTTT.